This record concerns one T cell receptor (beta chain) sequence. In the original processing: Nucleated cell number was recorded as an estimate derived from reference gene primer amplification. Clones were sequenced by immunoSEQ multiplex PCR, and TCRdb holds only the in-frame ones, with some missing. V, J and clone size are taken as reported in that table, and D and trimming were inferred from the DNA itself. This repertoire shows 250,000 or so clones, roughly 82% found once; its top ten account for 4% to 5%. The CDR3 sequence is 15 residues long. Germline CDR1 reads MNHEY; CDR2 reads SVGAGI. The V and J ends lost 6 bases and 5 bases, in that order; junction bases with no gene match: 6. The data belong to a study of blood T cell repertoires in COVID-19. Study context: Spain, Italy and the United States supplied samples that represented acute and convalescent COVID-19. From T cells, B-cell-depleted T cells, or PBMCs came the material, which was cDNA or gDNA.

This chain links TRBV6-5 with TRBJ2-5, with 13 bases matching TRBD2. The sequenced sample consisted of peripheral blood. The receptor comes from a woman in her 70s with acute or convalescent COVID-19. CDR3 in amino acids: CASSRLAGGQETQYF. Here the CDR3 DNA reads TGTGCCAGCAGCAGACTAGCGGGGGGCCAGGAGACCCAGTACTTC.